These T cell receptor beta chains were read from a single sample in a study of blood T cell repertoires in COVID-19. TCRdb keeps only in-frame clones here, not all; method: immunoSEQ multiplex PCR. Of roughly 40,000 clones in the sample, approximately 88% were seen once. Sample: peripheral blood. These receptors all stem from a woman in her forties with acute or convalescent COVID-19. Each CDR3 is given with its conserved first and last residue. D genes are given only for firm matches. A clone size is listed for some rows: how often the clone was seen (once, few, many), or a class if it is expanded.

D	size	J	V	DNA	CDR3
-	few	TRBJ1-2	TRBV9	TGTGCCAGCAGCGTAGCGGGGAGGGCCCGCTTGGGTGGCTATGGCTACACCTTC	CASSVAGRARLGGYGYTF
-	once	TRBJ2-1	TRBV3-1/TRBV3-2	TGTGCCAGCAGCCAAGTCCGAGGGGGGGGGCTTGAGCAGTTCTTC	CASSQVRGGGLEQFF
-	-	TRBJ1-4	TRBV28	TGTGCCAGCAGCTACGGGGTGGGTGAAAAACTGTTTTTT	CASSYGVGEKLFF
TRBD1	-	TRBJ1-4	TRBV7-2	TGTGCCAGCAGCACGGGACAGGTTGAGGGTGAAAAACTGTTTTTT	CASSTGQVEGEKLFF
-	-	TRBJ1-2	TRBV25-1	TGTGCCAGCAGTGAGGTCAGATCTAACTATGGCTACACCTTC	CASSEVRSNYGYTF
TRBD1	few	TRBJ1-6	TRBV29-1	TGCAGCGTTGCGACAGGGCAGTCACCCCTCCACTTT	CSVATGQSPLHF
-	-	TRBJ1-3	TRBV2	TGTGCCAGCAGGGGGCGAGGACCGCTGGCTTCTGGAAACACCATATATTTT	CASRGRGPLASGNTIYF
TRBD1	-	TRBJ1-4	TRBV7-3	TGTGCCAGCAGCTTACAGGGGGCTGGTGAAAAACTGTTTTTT	CASSLQGAGEKLFF
-	-	TRBJ2-1	TRBV4-3	TGCGCCAGCAGCCAAGAGAGGGGGGGATACAATGAGCAGTTCTTC	CASSQERGGYNEQFF
-	-	TRBJ2-3	TRBV19	TGTGCCAGTAGTATAGACGAGGTAGCTCTCGATACGCAGTATTTT	CASSIDEVALDTQYF
TRBD1	-	TRBJ2-7	TRBV6-5	TGTGCCAGCAGAAACTATGGGACAGGAGTCTACGAGCAGTACTTC	CASRNYGTGVYEQYF
-	once	TRBJ2-1	TRBV27	TGTGCCAGCAGTTTCCCCACCGGGGGTAACAATGAGCAGTTCTTC	CASSFPTGGNNEQFF
TRBD1	-	TRBJ1-6	TRBV6-4	TGTGCCAGCAGTGACCGGGACAGCAATTCACCCCTCCACTTT	CASSDRDSNSPLHF